The 6 T cell receptor beta chains listed next were all sequenced from one sample in a study of T cell repertoires in ileal Crohn's disease. Only in-frame clones appear in the TCRdb table, and some are missing; sequencing was by immunoSEQ multiplex PCR. Among around 9,200 clones listed, 79% were seen once. Sample time point: neoterminal ileum biopsy at postoperative endoscopy, about 6 months after surgery. The sequenced sample consisted of ileal tissue. These receptors were taken from an adult with Crohn's disease.

V gene TRBV7-9 combines with J gene TRBJ1-1, with unresolved D. CDR1 is SEHNR and CDR2 is FQNEAQ in the germline V gene (reference sequence). The CDR3 contains 14 residues. Deletions cut 3 bases from V and 6 bases from J, with 14 bases between. CDR3 protein: CASSFLGSRSEAFF. The CDR3 DNA sequence: TGTGCCAGCAGCTTCCTTGGGTCTAGATCTGAAGCTTTCTTT. Based on the CDR3 plus reference TRBV7-9 and TRBJ1-1, the full variable domain is DTGVSQNPRHKITKRGQNVTFRCDPISEHNRLYWYRQTLGQGPEFLTYFQNEAQLEKSRLLSDRFSAERPKGSFSTLEIQRTEQGDSAMYLCASSFLGSRSEAFFGQGTRLTVV.

This chain joins TRBV7-2 and TRBJ2-2; D is ambiguous. The V end was cut by 3 bases, the J end by 4 bases, with 9 bases between. Germline values: CDR1 SGHTA, CDR2 FQGNSA. CDR3 size: 14 residues. The CDR3 region has the DNA TGTGCCAGCAGCTTTAGGTGGAGCACCGGGGAGCTGTTTTTT. This encodes CASSFRWSTGELFF.

CDR3 in amino acids: CASSSRGSGGFSSYEQYF. The CDR3 DNA sequence: TGTGCCAGCAGCTCCCGAGGGAGCGGGGGGTTTAGCTCCTACGAGCAGTACTTC. The chain couples TRBV7-2 to TRBJ2-7; TRBD2 agrees at 9 bases. Germline lookup yields CDR1 SGHTA and CDR2 FQGNSA. The CDR3 sequence is 18 residues long. Trimming removed 4 bases from V and 0 bases from J; junction bases left unmatched: 13.

The CDR3 DNA is TGTGCCAGCAGATCCCGGGGGGGCCAAGAGACCCAGTACTTC. It is translated as CASRSRGGQETQYF. The chain combines TRBV6-6 with TRBJ2-5; 8 bases fit TRBD2. Germline V CDR1 and CDR2: MNHNY, SVGAGI (reference sequence). V lost 6 bases and J lost 1; bases outside the gene matches: 4. CDR3 length equals 14 residues.

V and J are TRBV7-2 and TRBJ2-2; 13 nucleotides line up with TRBD2. Germline-derived CDR1 and CDR2 are SGHTA and FQGNSA. This CDR3 contains 18 residues. V was pared by 5 bases and J by 5 bases, with 11 bases of the junction left unmatched. CDR3: CASSMRLAGGKGTGELFF. CDR3 DNA sequence: TGTGCCAGCAGCATGCGACTAGCGGGAGGCAAGGGGACCGGGGAGCTGTTTTTT.

The chain's CDR3 is CASSFAGPDTEAFF. CDR3 coding DNA: TGCGCCAGCAGCTTCGCCGGTCCCGACACTGAAGCTTTCTTT. The V and J genes are TRBV5-1 and TRBJ1-1; D uncertain. This CDR3 region has 14 residues. V was trimmed by 2 bases and J by 3 bases, leaving 11 bases between them. Per the germline V gene, CDR1 is SGHRS and CDR2 is YFSETQ. Full variable domain (rest looked up from reference TRBV5-1 and TRBJ1-1): KAGVTQTPRYLIKTRGQQVTLSCSPISGHRSVSWYQQTPGQGLQFLFEYFSETQRNKGNFPGRFSGRQFSNSRSEMNVSTLELGDSALYLCASSFAGPDTEAFFGQGTRLTVV.